The clone carrying this T cell receptor beta chain was detected only once. The target antigen is unknown. These data originate in a study of cytomegalovirus exposure and HLA in healthy donors. General study results and limits: The authors excluded some V segments, including TRBV6-2 and TRBV6-3, as indistinguishable. A likely sequencing artifact accounted for one observed cluster of highly shared sequence variants. In a later analysis, HLA-C alleles had the fewest associated TCRs, DRB1 alleles the most.

The CDR3 runs to 13 residues. Trimming pared 4 bases from V and 5 bases from J, leaving 12 bases between. Germline V gene data show CDR1 as SQVTM and CDR2 as ANQGSEA. PCR amplification relied on 60 Vbeta primers (plus 13 Jbeta primers). Some clones are missing from TCRdb's copy, which holds only in-frame ones; the method was immunoSEQ multiplex PCR. The sample includes approximately 190,000 clones, about 81% of them seen just once. This receptor was obtained from a woman in her 50s in good health and CMV-seropositive. The chain carries TRBV29-1 and TRBJ2-1; TRBD2 might be the D (6 bases). The sequencing sample was made of PBMCs. For the CDR3, the DNA is TGCAGCGTTGGAGCGGAGGGAGACAATGAGCAGTTCTTC. This gives the protein CSVGAEGDNEQFF.